This T cell receptor beta chain stems from a study of control samples from healthy donors and cancer patients. Clones were read by immunoSEQ multiplex PCR, and TCRdb kept only the in-frame ones, dropping some. The data hold around 55,000 clones, with about 96% observed a single time. Trimming cost V 6 bases and J 3 bases, with 11 bases left between them. The CDR3 covers 13 residues. The V gene's germline CDR1 is ENHRY and CDR2 SYGVKD. The sequenced material came from blood. The chain combines TRBV10-3 with TRBJ1-1; possible D gene TRBD1, 5 bases. This clonotype was obtained from a woman in her late teens or twenties in good health. CDR3 DNA: TGTGCCATCAGATCGACAGCCGACACTGAAGCTTTCTTT. Translation: CAIRSTADTEAFF.